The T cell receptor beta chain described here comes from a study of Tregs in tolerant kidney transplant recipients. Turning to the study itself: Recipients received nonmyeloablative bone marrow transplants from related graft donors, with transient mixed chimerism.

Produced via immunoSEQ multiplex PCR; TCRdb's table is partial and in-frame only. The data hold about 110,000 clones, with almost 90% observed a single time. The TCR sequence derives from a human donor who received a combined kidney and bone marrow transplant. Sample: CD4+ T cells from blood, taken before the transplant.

The CDR3 sequence: CASSYSSRQRYEQYF. The CDR3 DNA follows: TGTGCCAGCAGTTACTCTTCTCGACAGAGATACGAGCAGTACTTC. V is TRBV6-6 and J is TRBJ2-7, with D maybe TRBD1 (5 bases). Between the trimmed V and J ends, which lost 0 bases and 4 bases, there was a span of 13 bases. This CDR3 has 15 residues. Germline V gene data show CDR1 as MNHNY and CDR2 as SVGAGI (reference sequence).